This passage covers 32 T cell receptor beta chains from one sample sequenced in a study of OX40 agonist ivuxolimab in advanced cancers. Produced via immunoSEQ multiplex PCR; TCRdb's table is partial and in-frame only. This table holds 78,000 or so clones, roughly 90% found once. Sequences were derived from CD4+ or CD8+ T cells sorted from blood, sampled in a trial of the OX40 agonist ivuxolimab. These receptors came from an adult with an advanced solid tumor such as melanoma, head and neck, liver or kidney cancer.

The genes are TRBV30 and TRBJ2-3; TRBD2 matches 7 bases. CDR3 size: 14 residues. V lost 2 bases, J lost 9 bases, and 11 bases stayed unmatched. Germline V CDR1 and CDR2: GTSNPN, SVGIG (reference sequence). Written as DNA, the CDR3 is TGTGCCTGGAGTAAAGCGGGGCGGCCTAAAACGCAGTATTTT. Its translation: CAWSKAGRPKTQYF.

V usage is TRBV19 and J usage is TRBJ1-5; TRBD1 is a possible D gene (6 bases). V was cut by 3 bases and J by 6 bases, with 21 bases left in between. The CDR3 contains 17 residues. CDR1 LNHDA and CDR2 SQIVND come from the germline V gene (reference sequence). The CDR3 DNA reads TGTGCCAGTAGTATTAATTTCAGCAGGGGAGAGGTTCAGCCCCAGCATTTT. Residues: CASSINFSRGEVQPQHF.

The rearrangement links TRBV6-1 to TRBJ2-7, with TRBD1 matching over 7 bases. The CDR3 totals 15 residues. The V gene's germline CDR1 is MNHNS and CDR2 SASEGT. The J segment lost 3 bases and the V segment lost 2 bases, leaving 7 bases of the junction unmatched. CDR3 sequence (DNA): TGTGCCAGCAGTGAACTAGAGACAGGGCTCTACGAGCAGTACTTC. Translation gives CASSELETGLYEQYF.

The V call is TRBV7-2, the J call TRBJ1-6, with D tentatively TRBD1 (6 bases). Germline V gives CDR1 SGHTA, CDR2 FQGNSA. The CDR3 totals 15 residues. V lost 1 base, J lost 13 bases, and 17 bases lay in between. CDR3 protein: CASSLDPQGHFPLHF. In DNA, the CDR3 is TGTGCCAGCAGCTTAGATCCACAGGGACATTTTCCCCTCCACTTT.

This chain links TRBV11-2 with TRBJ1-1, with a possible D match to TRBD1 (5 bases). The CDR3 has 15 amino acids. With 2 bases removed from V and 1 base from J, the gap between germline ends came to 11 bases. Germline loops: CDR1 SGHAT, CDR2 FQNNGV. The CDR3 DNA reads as TGTGCCAGCAGCTTAAGCCCAACAGGGAACACTGAAGCTTTCTTT. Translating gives CASSLSPTGNTEAFF.

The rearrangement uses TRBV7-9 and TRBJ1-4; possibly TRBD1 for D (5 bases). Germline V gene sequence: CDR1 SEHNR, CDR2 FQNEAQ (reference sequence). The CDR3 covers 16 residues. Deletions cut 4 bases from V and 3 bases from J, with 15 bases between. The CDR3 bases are TGTGCCAGCAGCTCAGGGAGGTTCGCGGCTAATGAAAAACTGTTTTTT. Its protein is CASSSGRFAANEKLFF.

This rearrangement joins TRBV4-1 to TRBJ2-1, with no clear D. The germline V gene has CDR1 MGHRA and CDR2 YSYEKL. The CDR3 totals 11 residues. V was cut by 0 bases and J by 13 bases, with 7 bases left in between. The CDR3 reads CASSQDERQFF. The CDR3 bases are TGCGCCAGCAGCCAAGATGAACGTCAGTTCTTC.

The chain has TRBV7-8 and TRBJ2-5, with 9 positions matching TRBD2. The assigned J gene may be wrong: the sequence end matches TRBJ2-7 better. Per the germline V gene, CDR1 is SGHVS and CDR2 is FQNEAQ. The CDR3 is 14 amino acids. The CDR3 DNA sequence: TGTGCCAGCAGCTCCATAGCGGGGGATCACGAGCAGTACTTC. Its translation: CASSSIAGDHEQYF.

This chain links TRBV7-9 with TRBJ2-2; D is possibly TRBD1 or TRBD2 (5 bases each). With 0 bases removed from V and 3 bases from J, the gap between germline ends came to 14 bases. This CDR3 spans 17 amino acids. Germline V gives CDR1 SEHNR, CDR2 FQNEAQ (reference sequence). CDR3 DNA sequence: TGTGCCAGCAGCTTAGCGCATAGGAGAGGGGACACCGGGGAGCTGTTTTTT. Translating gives CASSLAHRRGDTGELFF.

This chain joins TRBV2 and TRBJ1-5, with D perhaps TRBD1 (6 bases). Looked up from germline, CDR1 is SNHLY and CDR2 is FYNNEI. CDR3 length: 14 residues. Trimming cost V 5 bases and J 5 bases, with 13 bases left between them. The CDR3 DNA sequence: TGTGCCAGCAGTCCTACAGGGAGGCATCAGCCCCAGCATTTT. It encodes CASSPTGRHQPQHF.

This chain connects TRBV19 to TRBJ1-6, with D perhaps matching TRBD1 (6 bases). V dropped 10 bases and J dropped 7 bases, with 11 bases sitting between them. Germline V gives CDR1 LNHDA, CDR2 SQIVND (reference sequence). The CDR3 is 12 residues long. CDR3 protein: CATMRGNSPLHF. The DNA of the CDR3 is TGTGCCACCATGAGGGGGAATTCACCCCTCCACTTT.

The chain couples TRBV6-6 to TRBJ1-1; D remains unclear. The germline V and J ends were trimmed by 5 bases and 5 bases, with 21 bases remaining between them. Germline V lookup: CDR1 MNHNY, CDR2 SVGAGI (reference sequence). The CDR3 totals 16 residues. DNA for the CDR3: TGTGCCAGCAGTCGAAGAGGCGAGGAACTCGTAACTGAAGCTTTCTTT. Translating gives CASSRRGEELVTEAFF.

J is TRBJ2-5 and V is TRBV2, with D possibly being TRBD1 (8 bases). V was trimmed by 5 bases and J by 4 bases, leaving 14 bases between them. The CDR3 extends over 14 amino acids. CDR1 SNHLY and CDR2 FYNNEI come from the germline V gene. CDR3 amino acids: CASSLDREGETQYF. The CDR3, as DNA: TGTGCCAGCAGTCTGGACAGGGAGGGAGAGACCCAGTACTTC.

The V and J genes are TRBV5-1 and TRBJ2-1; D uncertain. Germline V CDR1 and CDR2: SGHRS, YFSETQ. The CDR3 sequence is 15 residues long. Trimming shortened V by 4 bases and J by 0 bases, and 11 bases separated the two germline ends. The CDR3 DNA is TGCGCCAGCAGCCCGTGGACGAGCTCCTACAATGAGCAGTTCTTC. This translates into CASSPWTSSYNEQFF.

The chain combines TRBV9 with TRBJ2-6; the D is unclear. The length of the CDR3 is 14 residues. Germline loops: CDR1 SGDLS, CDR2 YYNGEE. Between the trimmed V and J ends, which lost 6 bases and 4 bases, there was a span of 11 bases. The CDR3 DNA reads TGTGCCAGCACTCAGGATTCCGGGGCCAACGTCCTGACTTTC. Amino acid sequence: CASTQDSGANVLTF.

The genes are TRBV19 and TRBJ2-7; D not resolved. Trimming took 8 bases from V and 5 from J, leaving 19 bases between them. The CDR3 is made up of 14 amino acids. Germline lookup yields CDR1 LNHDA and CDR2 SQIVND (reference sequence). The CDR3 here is CASALPGSRDEQYF. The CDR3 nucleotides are TGTGCCAGTGCTCTCCCCGGGTCCCGGGACGAGCAGTACTTC.

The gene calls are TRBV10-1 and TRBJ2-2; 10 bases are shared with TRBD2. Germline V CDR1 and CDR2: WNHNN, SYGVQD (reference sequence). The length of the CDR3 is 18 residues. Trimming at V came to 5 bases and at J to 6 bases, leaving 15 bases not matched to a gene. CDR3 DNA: TGCGCCAGCAGTACCGCCGGGACTAGCGAATTTATAGCCGGGGAGCTGTTTTTT. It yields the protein CASSTAGTSEFIAGELFF.

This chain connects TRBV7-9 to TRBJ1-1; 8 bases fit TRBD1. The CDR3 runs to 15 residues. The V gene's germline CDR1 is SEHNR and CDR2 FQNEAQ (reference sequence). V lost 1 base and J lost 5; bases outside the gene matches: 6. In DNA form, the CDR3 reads TGTGCCAGCAGCTTAGGAGGACAGGGCTATACTGAAGCTTTCTTT. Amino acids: CASSLGGQGYTEAFF.

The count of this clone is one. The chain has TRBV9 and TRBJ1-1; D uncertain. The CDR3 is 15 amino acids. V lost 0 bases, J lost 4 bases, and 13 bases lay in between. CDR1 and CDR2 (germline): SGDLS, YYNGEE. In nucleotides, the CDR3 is TGTGCCAGCAGCGTAGAGGCCACTGCGGTCACTGAAGCTTTCTTT. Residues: CASSVEATAVTEAFF. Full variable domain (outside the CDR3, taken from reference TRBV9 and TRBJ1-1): DSGVTQTPKHLITATGQRVTLRCSPRSGDLSVYWYQQSLDQGLQFLIQYYNGEERAKGNILERFSAQQFPDLHSELNLSSLELGDSALYFCASSVEATAVTEAFFGQGTRLTVV.

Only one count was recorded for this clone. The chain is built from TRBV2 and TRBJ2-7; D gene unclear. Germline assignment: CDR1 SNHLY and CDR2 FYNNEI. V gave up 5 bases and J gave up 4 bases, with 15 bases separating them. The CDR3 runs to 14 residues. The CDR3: CASSLVGSAYEQYF. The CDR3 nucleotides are TGTGCCAGCAGTTTGGTGGGGTCGGCTTACGAGCAGTACTTC.

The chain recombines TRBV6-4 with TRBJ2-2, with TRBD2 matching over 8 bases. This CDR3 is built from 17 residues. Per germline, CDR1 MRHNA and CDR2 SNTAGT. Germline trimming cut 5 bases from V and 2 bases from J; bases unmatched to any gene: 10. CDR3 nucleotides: TGTGCCAGCAGTCCATTCGGGGGGGTCATTAACACCGGGGAGCTGTTTTTT. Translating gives CASSPFGGVINTGELFF.

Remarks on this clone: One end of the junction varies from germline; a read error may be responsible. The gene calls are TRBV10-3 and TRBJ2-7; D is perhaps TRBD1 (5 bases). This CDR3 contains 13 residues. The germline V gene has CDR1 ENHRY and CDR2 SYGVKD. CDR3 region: CAISGQGSSEQYF. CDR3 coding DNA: TGTGCCATCAGTGGGCAGGGATCCTCCGAGCAGTACTTC.

The CDR3 protein is CASSKDSSYEQYF. The CDR3 nucleotides are TGTGCCAGTAGCAAGGACAGCTCCTACGAGCAGTACTTC. The chain combines TRBV19 with TRBJ2-7, with D perhaps matching TRBD1 (6 bases). CDR3 length equals 13 residues. Trimming took 6 bases from V and 0 from J, leaving 9 bases between them. Germline lookup yields CDR1 LNHDA and CDR2 SQIVND (reference sequence). Filled out from reference TRBV19 and TRBJ2-7, the complete variable domain reads DGGITQSPKYLFRKEGQNVTLSCEQNLNHDAMYWYRQDPGQGLRLIYYSQIVNDFQKGDIAEGYSVSREKKESFPLTVTSAQKNPTAFYLCASSKDSSYEQYFGPGTRLTVT.

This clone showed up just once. The CDR3 loop reads CASEVGEASTDTQYF. In DNA form, the CDR3 reads TGTGCCAGCGAGGTAGGGGAGGCTAGCACAGATACGCAGTATTTT. The chain employs TRBV11-2 and TRBJ2-3, with D perhaps matching TRBD2 (6 bases). The CDR3 contains 15 residues. Germline loops: CDR1 SGHAT, CDR2 FQNNGV. V gave up 8 bases and J gave up 0 bases, with 15 bases separating them.

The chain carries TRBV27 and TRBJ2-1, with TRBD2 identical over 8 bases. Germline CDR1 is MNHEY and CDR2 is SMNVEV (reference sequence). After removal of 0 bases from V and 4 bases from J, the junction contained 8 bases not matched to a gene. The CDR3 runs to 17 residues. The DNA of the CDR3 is TGTGCCAGCAGTTTATCTCCTTTGCGGGGGGATTACAATGAGCAGTTCTTC. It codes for CASSLSPLRGDYNEQFF.

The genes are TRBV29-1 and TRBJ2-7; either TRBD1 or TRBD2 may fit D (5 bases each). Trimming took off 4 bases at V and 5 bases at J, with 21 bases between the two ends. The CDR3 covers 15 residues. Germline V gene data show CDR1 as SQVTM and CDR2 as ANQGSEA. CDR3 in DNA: TGCAGCGTTGTCCAATCCAGGGAGAAGGGAGACGAGCAGTACTTC. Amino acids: CSVVQSREKGDEQYF.

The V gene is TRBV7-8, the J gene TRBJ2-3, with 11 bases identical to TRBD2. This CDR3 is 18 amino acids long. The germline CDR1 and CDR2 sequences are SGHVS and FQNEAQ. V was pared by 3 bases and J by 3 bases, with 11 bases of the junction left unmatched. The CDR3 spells CASSFGLAGGVVTDTQYF. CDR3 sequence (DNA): TGTGCCAGCAGCTTTGGGCTAGCGGGGGGTGTTGTAACAGATACGCAGTATTTT.

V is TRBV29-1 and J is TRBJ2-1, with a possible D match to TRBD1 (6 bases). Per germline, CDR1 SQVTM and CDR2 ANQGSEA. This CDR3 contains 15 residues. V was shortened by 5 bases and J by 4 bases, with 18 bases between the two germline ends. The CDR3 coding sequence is TGCAGCGTTATTTTGGAAGGGACAACGTACAATGAGCAGTTCTTC. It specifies CSVILEGTTYNEQFF.

CDR3 in DNA: TGCGCCAGCAGTGAAATGAGGGGACCGGGCGAGCAGTACTTC. Its protein product is CASSEMRGPGEQYF. The chain links TRBV10-2 to TRBJ2-7, with D perhaps being TRBD1 or TRBD2 (5 bases each). The V end lost 3 bases, the J end lost 6 bases, and 15 bases lay between the germline ends. This CDR3 contains 14 residues. The germline gives CDR1 WSHSY, CDR2 SAAADI.

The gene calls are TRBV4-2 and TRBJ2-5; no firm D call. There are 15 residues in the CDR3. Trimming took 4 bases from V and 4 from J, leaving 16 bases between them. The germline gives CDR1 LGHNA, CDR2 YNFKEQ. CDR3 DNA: TGTGCCAGCAGCCTATTTACTGCAGCGCCAGAGACCCAGTACTTC. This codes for CASSLFTAAPETQYF.

Written as DNA, the CDR3 is TGCGCCAGCAGCCAAGATTTTTGGGGTCCTGGAAACACCATATATTTT. It encodes CASSQDFWGPGNTIYF. The chain combines TRBV4-3 with TRBJ1-3; D is ambiguous. V gave up 0 bases and J gave up 2 bases, with 11 bases separating them. The CDR3 runs 16 residues. Germline V lookup: CDR1 LGHNA, CDR2 YSLEER.

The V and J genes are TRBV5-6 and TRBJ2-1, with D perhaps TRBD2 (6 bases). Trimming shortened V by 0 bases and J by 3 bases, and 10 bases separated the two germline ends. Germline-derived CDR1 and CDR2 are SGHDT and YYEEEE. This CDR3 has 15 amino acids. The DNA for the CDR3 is TGTGCCAGCAGCTTGGCGAGTAGCGGCTACAATGAGCAGTTCTTC. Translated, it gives CASSLASSGYNEQFF.